Listed below are T cell receptor beta chains from one sample, sequenced in a study of PD-1 blockade in classical Hodgkin lymphoma. Repertoires were generated with immunoSEQ multiplex PCR, while TCRdb's copy carries only in-frame clones and drops some. Of about 66,000 clones listed, about two thirds are singletons. The specimen was peripheral blood mononuclear cells (PBMCs), collected before the second cycle of nivolumab. Source of these receptors: a human donor with classical Hodgkin lymphoma. Both conserved end residues are part of each CDR3. The D gene is left open where the match is weak. Rows give clone size only sometimes, using once, few, many, or a class for an expanded clone.

cdr3_length | v_call | clone_size | d_call | cdr3_aa
11 | TRBV5-1 | - | - | CASSLGSEQFF
13 | TRBV6-6 | - | - | CASRPSGQETQYF
15 | TRBV9 | - | - | CASSVGPPDYQPQHF
16 | TRBV7-9 | - | TRBD2 | CASRTSGRVNADEQFF
11 | TRBV2 | - | - | CASRWGYEQYF
13 | TRBV7-2 | - | - | CASSLTGTYEQYF
16 | TRBV6-6 | - | TRBD2 | CASSYRWTSGRNEQFF
15 | TRBV27 | - | - | CASSSDWDSYNEQFF
13 | TRBV2 | - | - | CASRGGAVKTQYF
15 | TRBV29-1 | few | TRBD1 | CSVEGGQESSYEQYF
12 | TRBV11-2 | - | - | CASSLEVGEQYF
14 | TRBV2 | - | - | CASSEGGAPYEQYF
14 | TRBV7-8 | - | - | CASSSREGREKLFF
15 | TRBV5-1 | - | TRBD1 | CASSLEGAGNTEAFF
15 | TRBV4-2 | - | - | CASSQETGLNTEAFF
13 | TRBV7-8 | few | - | CASRQGYNSPLHF
15 | TRBV11-2 | - | TRBD2 | CASSLGLASHNEQFF
12 | TRBV2 | - | - | CASTWQAHEQYF
16 | TRBV9 | - | TRBD2 | CASSVEQRGATDTQYF
13 | TRBV18 | few | TRBD1 | CASSPQGAHGYTF
12 | TRBV19 | - | - | CASTSTGNTIYF
12 | TRBV28 | - | - | CASTVGGSEAFF
12 | TRBV29-1 | few | - | CSVEGSTGELFF
15 | TRBV10-1 | - | - | CASSLDSPPGDEQYF
14 | TRBV2 | - | TRBD2 | CASSARTSPDTQYF
15 | TRBV5-6 | few | TRBD2 | CASSSSGRSEETQYF
15 | TRBV11-1 | - | - | CASSLRSSSYNEQFF
13 | TRBV4-2 | - | - | CASSQDSNEKLFF
16 | TRBV7-6 | - | - | CASSLRGPSSYNEQFF
15 | TRBV5-1 | - | TRBD1 | CASSWTGSGTGELFF
14 | TRBV6-5 | - | - | CASSYTDYQETQYF
13 | TRBV2 | - | - | CASIGTGGNTIYF
17 | TRBV9 | few | TRBD2 | CASSVAGLAMNAGELFF
13 | TRBV7-7 | - | - | CASSLEWGYEQYF
13 | TRBV5-4 | - | TRBD2 | CAAGLAGGGEQFF
13 | TRBV9 | - | - | CASSGTSSYEQYF
14 | TRBV19 | - | - | CASSIDLVRETQYF
15 | TRBV6-5 | - | - | CASSYSGGHNYEQYF
17 | TRBV12-5 | - | - | CASGLVRGGSYNSPLHF
13 | TRBV18 | - | - | CASSPGSVETQYF
17 | TRBV9 | - | TRBD1 | CASSVFGGQVLQDGYTF
13 | TRBV5-5 | once | - | CASSHPRGGEQYF
14 | TRBV6-1 | - | - | CASSDQGGYNEQFF
15 | TRBV2 | many | - | CASTSGGSGANVLTF
16 | TRBV9 | - | TRBD1 | CASSAQQGVNTGELFF
12 | TRBV30 | - | - | CAWIGGSNEQFF
16 | TRBV7-9 | - | - | CASSRPKYMDQHGYTF
15 | TRBV6-5 | few | - | CASSYSAGPKETQYF
12 | TRBV19 | - | - | CASSMPPGELFF
11 | TRBV6-5 | - | TRBD1 | CASSDRGPAFF
11 | TRBV7-9 | few | - | CASSPGEKLFF
11 | TRBV29-1 | - | - | CSVQDFGEQFF
13 | TRBV30 | - | - | CAWGELANYGYTF
15 | TRBV5-1 | - | TRBD1 | CASSPGTGGRYEQFF
15 | TRBV9 | - | - | CASSVDQTMNTEAFF